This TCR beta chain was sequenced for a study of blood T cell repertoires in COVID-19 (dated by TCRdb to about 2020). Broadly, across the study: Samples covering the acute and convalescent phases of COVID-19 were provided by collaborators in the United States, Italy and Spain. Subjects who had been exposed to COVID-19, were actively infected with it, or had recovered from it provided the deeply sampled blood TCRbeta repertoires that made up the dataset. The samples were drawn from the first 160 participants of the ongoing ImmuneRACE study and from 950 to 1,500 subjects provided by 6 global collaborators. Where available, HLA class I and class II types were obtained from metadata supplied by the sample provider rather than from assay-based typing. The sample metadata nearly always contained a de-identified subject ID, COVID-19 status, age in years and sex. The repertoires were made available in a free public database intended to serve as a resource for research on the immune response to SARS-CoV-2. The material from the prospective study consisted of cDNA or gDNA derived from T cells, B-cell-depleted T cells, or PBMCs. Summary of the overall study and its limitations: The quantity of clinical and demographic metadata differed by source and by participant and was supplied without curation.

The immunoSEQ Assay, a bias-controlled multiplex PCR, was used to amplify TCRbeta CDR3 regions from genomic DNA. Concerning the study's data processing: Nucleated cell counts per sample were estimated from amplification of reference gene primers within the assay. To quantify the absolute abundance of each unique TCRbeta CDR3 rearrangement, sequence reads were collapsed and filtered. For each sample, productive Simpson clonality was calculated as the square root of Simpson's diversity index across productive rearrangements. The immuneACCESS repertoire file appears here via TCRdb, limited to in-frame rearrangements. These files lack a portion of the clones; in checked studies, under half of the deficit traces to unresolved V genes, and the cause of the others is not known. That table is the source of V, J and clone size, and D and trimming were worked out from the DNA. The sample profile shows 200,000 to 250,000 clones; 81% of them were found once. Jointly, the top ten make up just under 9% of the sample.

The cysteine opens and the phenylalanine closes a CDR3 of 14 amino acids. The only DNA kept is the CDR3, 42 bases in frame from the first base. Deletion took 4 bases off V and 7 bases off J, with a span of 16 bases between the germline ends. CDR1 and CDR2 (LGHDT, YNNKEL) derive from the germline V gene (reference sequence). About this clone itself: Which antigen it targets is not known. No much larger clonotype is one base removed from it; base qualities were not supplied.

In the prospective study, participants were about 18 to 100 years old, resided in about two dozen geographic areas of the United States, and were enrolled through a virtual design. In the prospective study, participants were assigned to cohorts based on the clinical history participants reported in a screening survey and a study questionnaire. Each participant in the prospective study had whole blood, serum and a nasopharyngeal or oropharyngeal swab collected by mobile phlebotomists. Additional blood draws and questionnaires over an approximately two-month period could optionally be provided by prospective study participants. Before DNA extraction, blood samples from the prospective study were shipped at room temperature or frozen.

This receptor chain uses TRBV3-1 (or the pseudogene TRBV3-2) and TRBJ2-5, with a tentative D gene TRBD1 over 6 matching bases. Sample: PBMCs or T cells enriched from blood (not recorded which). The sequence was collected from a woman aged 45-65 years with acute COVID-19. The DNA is TGTGCCAGCAGCCCCGGGACATCCTGGGGGACCCAGTACTTC. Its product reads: CASSPGTSWGTQYF.